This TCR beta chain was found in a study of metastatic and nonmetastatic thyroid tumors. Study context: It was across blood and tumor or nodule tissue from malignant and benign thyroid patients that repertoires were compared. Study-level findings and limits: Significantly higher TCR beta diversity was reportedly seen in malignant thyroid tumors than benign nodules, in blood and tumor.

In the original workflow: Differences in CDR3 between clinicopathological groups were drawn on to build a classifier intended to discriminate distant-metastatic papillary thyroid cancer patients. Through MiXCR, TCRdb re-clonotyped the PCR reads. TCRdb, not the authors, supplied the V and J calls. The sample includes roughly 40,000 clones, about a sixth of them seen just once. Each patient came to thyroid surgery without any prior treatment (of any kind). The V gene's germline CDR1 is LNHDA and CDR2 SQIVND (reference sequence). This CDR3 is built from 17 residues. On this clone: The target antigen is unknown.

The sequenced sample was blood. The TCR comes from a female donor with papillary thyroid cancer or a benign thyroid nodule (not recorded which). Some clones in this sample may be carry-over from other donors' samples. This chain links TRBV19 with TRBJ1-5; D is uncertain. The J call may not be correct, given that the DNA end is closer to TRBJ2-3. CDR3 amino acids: CASSIGRTAYINQPQYF. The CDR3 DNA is TGTGCCAGTAGTATAGGCCGGACGGCATATATCAATCAGCCCCAGTATTTT.